Reported below is one T cell receptor beta chain. At one boundary the junction diverges from the germline segment, which might be a read error. This sample was taken from a study of blood T cell repertoires in COVID-19. Looked up from germline, CDR1 is SSHAT and CDR2 is FNYEAQ (reference sequence). The CDR3 covers 15 residues. The assay was immunoSEQ multiplex PCR, and TCRdb's table has in-frame clones only and misses some. The sample comprises some 150,000 clones, roughly 80% of which are singletons, and 0.5% to 0.65% rests with the top ten. The receptor was derived from a man between 60 and 75 years old with acute or convalescent COVID-19. Sequenced sample: peripheral blood. This chain links TRBV7-7 with TRBJ2-5; TRBD2 aligns across 14 bases. Here the CDR3 reads CASSQGLAGVETQYF. CDR3 coding DNA: TGTGCTAGCAGCCAGGGACTAGCGGGAGTAGAGACCCAGTACTTC.